This TCR beta chain was sequenced in a study of T cells in women clearing cervical HPV infection. About this clone itself: Its antigen remains unidentified. Read sequence stops 3 residues before the CDR3 end, and the germline J gene provides the missing end.

Germline lookup yields CDR1 KGHDR and CDR2 SFDVKD. The V gene lost 7 bases and the J gene lost 0 bases, with 9 bases spanning the gap. CDR3 length equals 14 residues. Measured with immunoSEQ multiplex PCR; TCRdb has only the in-frame clones, and not every one. The sample data list 11,000 or so clones. Findings and caveats of the study: TRBV6-7 abundance was lower in cases than controls (around 0.1% versus 0.15%). Unknown T-cell numbers per sample may underlie the richness differences.

The sequence was obtained from a woman between 18 and 75 years old with a cervical HPV16 infection that either progressed to CIN3+ or cleared (not recorded which). The chain employs TRBV24-1 and TRBJ1-5; D is uncertain. The sample taken for sequencing was blood buffy coat. The sequenced CDR3 bases are TGTGCCACCAGCGCAGGTAATAGCAATCAGCCC. Protein sequence: CATSAGNSNQP. In full, the CDR3 is CATSAGNSNQPQHF.